This TCR beta chain was recorded in a study of patients and donors after allogeneic stem cell transplantation. Deletions cut 8 bases from V and 4 bases from J, with 12 bases between. CDR1 is SEHNR and CDR2 is FQNEAQ in the germline V gene (reference sequence). This CDR3 has 12 residues. By sample share, this clonotype is medium-sized (0.01 to 0.1%). TCRdb ran MiXCR on the RT-PCR reads and lists one entry per CDR3 protein. The table records around 1,700 distinct CDR3 sequences, about 3.5% of them present only once. Sequencing was carried out using blood, either unsorted or a sorted T cell fraction (not recorded which). The chain combines TRBV7-9 with TRBJ2-7; D remains ambiguous. The sequence was obtained from a human donor who was either an allogeneic HSCT recipient or a stem cell or donor lymphocyte infusion donor (not recorded which). It is not recorded whose cells these are; they may come from a transplant donor. CDR3 in DNA: TGTGCCAGCGGTCACCAACATTACGAGCAGTACTTC. Residues: CASGHQHYEQYF.